This paragraph covers one T cell receptor beta chain sequence. This sample is part of a study of blood T cells in healthy people across ages. V lost 1 base to trimming and J lost 8 bases, with 11 bases between them. CDR1 SNHLY and CDR2 FYNNEI come from the germline V gene. This CDR3 spans 13 amino acids. Using a J-beta primer mix together with a sample-barcoded 5' primer, a second PCR was run for roughly 7 to 12 cycles. TCRdb re-analysed the 5' RACE reads in MiXCR, keeping a single row per CDR3 protein. This table holds 2 million or so distinct CDR3 sequences, just under 50% found once. Source material: blood. This TCR derives from a woman aged 40 to 50 in good health. The J gene is TRBJ2-5, the V gene TRBV2; D may be TRBD1 (6 bases). This CDR3 reads CASSEGGTRTQYF. CDR3 DNA sequence: TGTGCCAGCAGTGAAGGGGGGACACGCACCCAGTACTTC.